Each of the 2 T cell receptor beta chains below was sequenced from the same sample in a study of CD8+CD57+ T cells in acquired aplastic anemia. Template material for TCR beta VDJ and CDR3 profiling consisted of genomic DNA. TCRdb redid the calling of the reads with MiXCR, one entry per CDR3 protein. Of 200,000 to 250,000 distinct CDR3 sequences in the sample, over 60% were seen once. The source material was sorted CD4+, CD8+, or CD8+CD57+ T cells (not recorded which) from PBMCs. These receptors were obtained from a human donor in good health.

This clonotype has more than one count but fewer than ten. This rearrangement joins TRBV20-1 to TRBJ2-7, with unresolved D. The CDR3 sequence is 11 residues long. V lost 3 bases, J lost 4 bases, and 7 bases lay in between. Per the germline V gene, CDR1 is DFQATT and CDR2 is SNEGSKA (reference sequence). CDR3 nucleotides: TGCAGTGCTAGGGTCGGTTACGAGCAGTACTTC. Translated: CSARVGYEQYF.

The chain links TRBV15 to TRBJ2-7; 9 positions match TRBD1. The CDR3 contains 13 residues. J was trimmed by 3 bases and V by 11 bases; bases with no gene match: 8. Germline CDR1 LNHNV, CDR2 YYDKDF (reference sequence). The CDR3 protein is CAVPGQGHYEQYF. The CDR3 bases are TGTGCCGTACCGGGACAGGGACACTACGAGCAGTACTTC.